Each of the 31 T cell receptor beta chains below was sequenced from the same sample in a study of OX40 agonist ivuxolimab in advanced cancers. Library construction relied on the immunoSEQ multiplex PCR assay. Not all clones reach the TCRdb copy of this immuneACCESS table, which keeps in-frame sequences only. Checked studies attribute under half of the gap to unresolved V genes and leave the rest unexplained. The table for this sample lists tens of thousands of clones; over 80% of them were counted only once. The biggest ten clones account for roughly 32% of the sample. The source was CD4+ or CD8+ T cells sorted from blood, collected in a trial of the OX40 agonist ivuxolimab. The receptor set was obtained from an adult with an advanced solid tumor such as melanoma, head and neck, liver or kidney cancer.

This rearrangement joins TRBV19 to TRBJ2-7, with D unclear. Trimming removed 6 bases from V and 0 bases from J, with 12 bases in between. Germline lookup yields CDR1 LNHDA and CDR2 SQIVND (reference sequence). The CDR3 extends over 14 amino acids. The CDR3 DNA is TGTGCCAGTAGGGCGACATCGAGCTCCTACGAGCAGTACTTC. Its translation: CASRATSSSYEQYF.

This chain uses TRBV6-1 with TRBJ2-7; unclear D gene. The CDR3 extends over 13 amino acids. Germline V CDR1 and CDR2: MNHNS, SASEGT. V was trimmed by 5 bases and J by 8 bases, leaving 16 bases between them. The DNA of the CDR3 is TGTGCCAGCAGTTCCCTGGCGCAGTACCAGCAGTACTTC. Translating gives CASSSLAQYQQYF.

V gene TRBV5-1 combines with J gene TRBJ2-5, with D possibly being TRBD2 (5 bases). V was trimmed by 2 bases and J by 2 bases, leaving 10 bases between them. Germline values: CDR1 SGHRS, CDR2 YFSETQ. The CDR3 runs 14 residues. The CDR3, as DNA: TGCGCCAGCAGCTTACACCCGGGACAAGAGACCCAGTACTTC. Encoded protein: CASSLHPGQETQYF.

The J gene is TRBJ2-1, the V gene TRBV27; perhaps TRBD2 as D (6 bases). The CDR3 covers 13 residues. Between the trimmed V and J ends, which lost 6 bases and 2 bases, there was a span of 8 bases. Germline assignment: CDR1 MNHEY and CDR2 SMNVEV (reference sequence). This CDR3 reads CASRVAAYNEQFF. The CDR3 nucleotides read TGTGCCAGCAGGGTAGCGGCCTACAATGAGCAGTTCTTC.

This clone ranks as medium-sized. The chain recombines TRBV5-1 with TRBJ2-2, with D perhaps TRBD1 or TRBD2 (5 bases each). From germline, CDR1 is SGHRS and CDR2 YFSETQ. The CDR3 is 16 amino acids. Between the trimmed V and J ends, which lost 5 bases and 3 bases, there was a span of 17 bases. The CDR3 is CASSFRASPDTGELFF. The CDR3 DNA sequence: TGCGCCAGCAGTTTCAGGGCTAGCCCGGACACCGGGGAGCTGTTTTTT. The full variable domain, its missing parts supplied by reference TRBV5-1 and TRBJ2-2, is KAGVTQTPRYLIKTRGQQVTLSCSPISGHRSVSWYQQTPGQGLQFLFEYFSETQRNKGNFPGRFSGRQFSNSRSEMNVSTLELGDSALYLCASSFRASPDTGELFFGEGSRLTVL.

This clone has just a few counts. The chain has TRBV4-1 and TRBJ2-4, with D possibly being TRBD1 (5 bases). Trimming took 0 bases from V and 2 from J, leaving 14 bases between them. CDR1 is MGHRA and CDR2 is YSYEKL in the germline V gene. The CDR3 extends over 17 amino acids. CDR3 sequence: CASSQDQGVGTKNIQYF. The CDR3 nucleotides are TGCGCCAGCAGCCAAGATCAGGGTGTGGGGACCAAAAACATTCAGTACTTC.

The CDR3 loop is CASKVAEDTEAFF. As DNA, the CDR3 is TGTGCCAGTAAGGTTGCTGAGGACACTGAAGCTTTCTTT. The gene calls are TRBV7-3 and TRBJ1-1; D is ambiguous. The length of the CDR3 is 13 residues. V gave up 9 bases and J gave up 3 bases, with 14 bases separating them. Germline CDR1 is SGHTA and CDR2 is FQGTGA.

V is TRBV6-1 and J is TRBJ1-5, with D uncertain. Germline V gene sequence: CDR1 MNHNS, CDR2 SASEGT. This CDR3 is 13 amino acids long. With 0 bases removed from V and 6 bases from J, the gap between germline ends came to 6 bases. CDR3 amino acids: CASSEARPQPQHF. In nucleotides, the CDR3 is TGTGCCAGCAGTGAAGCGCGCCCTCAGCCCCAGCATTTT.

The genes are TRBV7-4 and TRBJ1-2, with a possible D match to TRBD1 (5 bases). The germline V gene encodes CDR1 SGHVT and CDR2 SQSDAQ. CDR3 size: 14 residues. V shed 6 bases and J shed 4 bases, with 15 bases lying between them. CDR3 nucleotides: TGTGCCAGCAGTGTCAGGGCGACCGTCTATGGCTACACCTTC. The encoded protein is CASSVRATVYGYTF.

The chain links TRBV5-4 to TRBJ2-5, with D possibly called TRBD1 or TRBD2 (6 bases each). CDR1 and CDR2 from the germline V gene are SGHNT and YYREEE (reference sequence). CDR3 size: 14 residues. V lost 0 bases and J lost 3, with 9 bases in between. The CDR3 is CASSLEGGEETQYF. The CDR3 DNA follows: TGTGCCAGCAGCTTGGAGGGGGGAGAAGAGACCCAGTACTTC.

CDR3 loop: CASSLDRGRETQYF. CDR3 DNA sequence: TGTGCCAGCAGCCTTGACAGGGGGCGGGAGACCCAGTACTTC. The J gene is TRBJ2-5, the V gene TRBV9; TRBD1 matches at 10 bases. Trimming cost V 4 bases and J 5 bases; bases outside gene matches: 5. This CDR3 region has 14 residues. Per germline, CDR1 SGDLS and CDR2 YYNGEE.

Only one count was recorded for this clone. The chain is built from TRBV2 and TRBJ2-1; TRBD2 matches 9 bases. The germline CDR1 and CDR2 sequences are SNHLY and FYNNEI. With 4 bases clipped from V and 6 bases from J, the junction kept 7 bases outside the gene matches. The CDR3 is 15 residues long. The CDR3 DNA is TGTGCCAGCAGTGCGGGGACTAGCCTCGCCAATGAGCAGTTCTTC. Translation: CASSAGTSLANEQFF.

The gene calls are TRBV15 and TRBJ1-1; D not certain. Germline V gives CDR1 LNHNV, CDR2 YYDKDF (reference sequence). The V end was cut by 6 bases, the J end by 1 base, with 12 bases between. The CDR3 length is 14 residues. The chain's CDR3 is CATSRALANTEAFF. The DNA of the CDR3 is TGTGCCACCAGTAGGGCCTTAGCGAACACTGAAGCTTTCTTT.

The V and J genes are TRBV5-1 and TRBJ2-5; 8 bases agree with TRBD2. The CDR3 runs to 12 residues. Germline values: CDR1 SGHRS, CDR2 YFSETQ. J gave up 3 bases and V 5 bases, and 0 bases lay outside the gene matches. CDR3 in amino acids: CASSSGEETQYF. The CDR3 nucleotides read TGCGCCAGCAGTAGCGGGGAAGAGACCCAGTACTTC. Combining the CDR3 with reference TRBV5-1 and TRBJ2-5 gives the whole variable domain KAGVTQTPRYLIKTRGQQVTLSCSPISGHRSVSWYQQTPGQGLQFLFEYFSETQRNKGNFPGRFSGRQFSNSRSEMNVSTLELGDSALYLCASSSGEETQYFGPGTRLLVL.

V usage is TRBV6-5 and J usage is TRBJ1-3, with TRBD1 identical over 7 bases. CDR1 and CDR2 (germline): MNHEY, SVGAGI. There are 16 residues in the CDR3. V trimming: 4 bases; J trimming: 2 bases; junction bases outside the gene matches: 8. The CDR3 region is CASSSNRGPAGNTIYF. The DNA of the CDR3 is TGTGCCAGCAGTTCCAACAGGGGACCCGCTGGAAACACCATATATTTT.

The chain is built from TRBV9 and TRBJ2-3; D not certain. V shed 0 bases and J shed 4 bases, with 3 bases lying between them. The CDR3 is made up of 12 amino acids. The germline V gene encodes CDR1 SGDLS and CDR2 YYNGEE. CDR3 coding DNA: TGTGCCAGCAGCGTAGATGCAGATACGCAGTATTTT. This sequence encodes CASSVDADTQYF.

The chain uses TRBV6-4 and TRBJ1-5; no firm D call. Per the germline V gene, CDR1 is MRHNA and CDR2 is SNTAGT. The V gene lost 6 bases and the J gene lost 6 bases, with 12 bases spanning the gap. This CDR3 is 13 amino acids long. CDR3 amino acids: CASRTVFGQPQHF. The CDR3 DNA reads TGTGCCAGCAGAACGGTTTTCGGTCAGCCCCAGCATTTT.

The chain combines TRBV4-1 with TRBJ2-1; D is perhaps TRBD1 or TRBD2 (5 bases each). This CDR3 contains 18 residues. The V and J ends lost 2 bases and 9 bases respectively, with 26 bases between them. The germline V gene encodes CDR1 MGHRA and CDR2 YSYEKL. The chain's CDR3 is CASSQSLSRYRNGAEQFF. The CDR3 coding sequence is TGCGCCAGCAGCCAAAGTCTCTCCCGTTATAGGAACGGGGCTGAGCAGTTCTTC.

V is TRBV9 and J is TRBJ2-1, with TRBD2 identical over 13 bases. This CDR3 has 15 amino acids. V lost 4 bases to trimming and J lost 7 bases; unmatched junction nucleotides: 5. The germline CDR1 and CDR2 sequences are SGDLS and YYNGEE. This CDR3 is CASSLTSGRANEQFF. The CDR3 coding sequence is TGTGCCAGCAGCCTCACTAGCGGGAGGGCAAATGAGCAGTTCTTC.

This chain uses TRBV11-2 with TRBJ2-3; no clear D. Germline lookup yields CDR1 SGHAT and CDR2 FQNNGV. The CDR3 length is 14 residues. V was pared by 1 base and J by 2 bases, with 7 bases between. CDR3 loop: CASSLVIATDTQYF. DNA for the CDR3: TGTGCCAGCAGCTTAGTCATCGCCACAGATACGCAGTATTTT.

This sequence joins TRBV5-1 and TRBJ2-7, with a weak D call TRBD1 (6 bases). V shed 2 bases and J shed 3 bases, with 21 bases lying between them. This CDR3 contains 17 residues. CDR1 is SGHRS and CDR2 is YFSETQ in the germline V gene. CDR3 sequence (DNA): TGCGCCAGCAGCTTCTGGGGACATGAAGCAACAGGCTACGAGCAGTACTTC. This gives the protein CASSFWGHEATGYEQYF.

CDR3 loop: CASSDIKIGEQFF. The CDR3 DNA is TGTGCCAGCAGTGATATAAAGATCGGTGAGCAGTTCTTC. The chain recombines TRBV6-1 with TRBJ2-1; D gene unclear. The V and J ends lost 3 bases and 9 bases respectively, with 12 bases between them. This CDR3 is built from 13 residues. Looked up from germline, CDR1 is MNHNS and CDR2 is SASEGT.

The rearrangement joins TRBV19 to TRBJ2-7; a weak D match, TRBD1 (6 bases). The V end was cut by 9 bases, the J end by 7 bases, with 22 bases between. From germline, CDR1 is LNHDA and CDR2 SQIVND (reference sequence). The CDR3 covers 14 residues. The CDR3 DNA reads TGTGCCAGCCGAACAGGGCCCTCGGTGGGAGAGCAGTACTTC. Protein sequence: CASRTGPSVGEQYF.

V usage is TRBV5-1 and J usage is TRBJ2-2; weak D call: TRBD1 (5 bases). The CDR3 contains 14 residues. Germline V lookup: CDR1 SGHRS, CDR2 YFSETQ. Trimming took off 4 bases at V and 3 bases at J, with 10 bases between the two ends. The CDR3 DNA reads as TGCGCCAGCAGCCAGGGCCAGGACACCGGGGAGCTGTTTTTT. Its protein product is CASSQGQDTGELFF.

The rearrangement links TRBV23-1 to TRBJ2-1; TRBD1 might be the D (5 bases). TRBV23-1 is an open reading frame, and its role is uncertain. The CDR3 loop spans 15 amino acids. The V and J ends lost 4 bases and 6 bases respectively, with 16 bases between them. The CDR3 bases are TGCGCCAGCAGTCGCCCTGGGGCCTTCGTCAATGAGCAGTTCTTC. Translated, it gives CASSRPGAFVNEQFF.

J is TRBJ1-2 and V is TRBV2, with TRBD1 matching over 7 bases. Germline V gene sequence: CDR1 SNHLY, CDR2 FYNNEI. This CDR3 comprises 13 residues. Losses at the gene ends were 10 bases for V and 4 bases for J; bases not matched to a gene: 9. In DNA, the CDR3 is TGTGCCACCGGACAGGATGGAGTCTATGGCTACACCTTC. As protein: CATGQDGVYGYTF.

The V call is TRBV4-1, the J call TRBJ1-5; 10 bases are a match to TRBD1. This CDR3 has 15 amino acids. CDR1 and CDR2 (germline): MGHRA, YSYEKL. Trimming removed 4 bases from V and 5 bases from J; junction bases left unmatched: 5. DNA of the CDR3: TGCGCCAGCAGCCGAAGACAGGGGGCGGATCAGCCCCAGCATTTT. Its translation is CASSRRQGADQPQHF.

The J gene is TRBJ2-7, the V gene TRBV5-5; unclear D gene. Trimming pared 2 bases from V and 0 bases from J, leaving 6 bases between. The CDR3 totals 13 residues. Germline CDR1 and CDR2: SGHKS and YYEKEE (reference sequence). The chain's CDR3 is CASSFMSSYEQYF. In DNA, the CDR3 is TGTGCCAGCAGCTTTATGAGCTCCTACGAGCAGTACTTC.

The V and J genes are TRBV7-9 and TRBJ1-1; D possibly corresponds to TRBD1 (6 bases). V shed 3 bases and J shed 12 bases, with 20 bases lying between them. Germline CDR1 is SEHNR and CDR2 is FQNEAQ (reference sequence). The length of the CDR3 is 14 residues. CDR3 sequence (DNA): TGTGCCAGCAGCTTCCTCACGGGGGCGGGGCCAACTTTCTTT. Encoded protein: CASSFLTGAGPTFF.

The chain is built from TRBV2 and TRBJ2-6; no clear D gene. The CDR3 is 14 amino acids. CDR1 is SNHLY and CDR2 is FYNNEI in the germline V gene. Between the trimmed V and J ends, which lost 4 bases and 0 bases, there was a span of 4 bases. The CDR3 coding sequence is TGTGCCAGCAGTGTGAGCTCTGGGGCCAACGTCCTGACTTTC. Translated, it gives CASSVSSGANVLTF. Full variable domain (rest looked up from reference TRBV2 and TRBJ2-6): EPEVTQTPSHQVTQMGQEVILRCVPISNHLYFYWYRQILGQKVEFLVSFYNNEISEKSEIFDDQFSVERPDGSNFTLKIRSTKLEDSAMYFCASSVSSGANVLTFGAGSRLTVL.

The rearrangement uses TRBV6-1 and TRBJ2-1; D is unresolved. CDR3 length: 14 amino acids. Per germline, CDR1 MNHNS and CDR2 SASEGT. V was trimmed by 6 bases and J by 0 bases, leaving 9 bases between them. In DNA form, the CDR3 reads TGTGCCAGCAGAGACGTTCGCTCCTACAATGAGCAGTTCTTC. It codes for CASRDVRSYNEQFF.